This T cell receptor (beta chain) originates from a study of blood T cells in healthy people across ages. For the second PCR, which ran for about 6 to 12 cycles, a sample-barcoded 5' primer and a J-beta primer mix were used. TCRdb re-derived calls from the 5' RACE reads in MiXCR, one entry per CDR3 protein. The sample carries 700,000 or so distinct CDR3 sequences, around 41% recorded once. Germline V lookup: CDR1 MNHNY, CDR2 SVGAGI (reference sequence). This CDR3 comprises 13 residues. V was clipped by 5 bases and J by 9 bases, with 11 bases between them. The V call is TRBV6-6, the J call TRBJ1-6; the D gene is possibly TRBD1 (6 bases). The sample comprised blood. The receptor was isolated from a man of 80 years or more in good health. This CDR3 reads CASSAGGGSPLHF. The CDR3 DNA reads as TGTGCCAGCAGTGCCGGGGGCGGTTCACCCCTCCACTTT.